Sequencing of this TCR beta chain was carried out in a study of a mutant IDH1 vaccine in newly diagnosed glioma. Documented time point: baseline, week 1 (first vaccination visit). The sample's treatment: pre-vaccination baseline after standard-of-care therapy. Some clones are missing from TCRdb's copy, which holds only in-frame ones; the method was immunoSEQ multiplex PCR. The data hold tens of thousands of clones, with roughly 87% observed a single time. Material: PBMCs, obtained from a glioma patient treated with radiotherapy, temozolomide or both. The clonotype was recovered from a young man with glioma.

CDR3 sequence (DNA): TGTGCCAGCAGTGGGGACAGGCGACTTGTCTATGGCTACACCTTC. It specifies CASSGDRRLVYGYTF. The chain couples TRBV6-1 to TRBJ1-2; the match to TRBD1 covers 8 bases. From germline, CDR1 is MNHNS and CDR2 SASEGT. The ends lost 4 bases at V and 4 bases at J; junction bases unmatched: 8. The CDR3 is made up of 15 amino acids.